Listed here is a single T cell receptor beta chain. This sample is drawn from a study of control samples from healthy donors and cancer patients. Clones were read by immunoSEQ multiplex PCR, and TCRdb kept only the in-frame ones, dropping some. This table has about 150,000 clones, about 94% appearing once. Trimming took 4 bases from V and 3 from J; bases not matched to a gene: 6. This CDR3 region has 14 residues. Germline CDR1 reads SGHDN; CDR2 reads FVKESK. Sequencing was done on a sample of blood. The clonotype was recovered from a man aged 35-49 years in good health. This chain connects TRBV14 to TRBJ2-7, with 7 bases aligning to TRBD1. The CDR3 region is CASSLPGQLYEQYF. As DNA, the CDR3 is TGTGCCAGCAGCCTGCCGGGACAGCTCTACGAGCAGTACTTC.